The sequence of this T cell receptor (beta chain) was determined in a study of blood T cell repertoires in COVID-19. Repertoires were generated with immunoSEQ multiplex PCR, while TCRdb's copy carries only in-frame clones and drops some. Among tens of thousands of clones, 82% were seen once, and the ten largest hold around a sixth. This CDR3 has 15 residues. Losses at the gene ends were 2 bases for V and 2 bases for J; bases not matched to a gene: 6. Germline loops: CDR1 MNHNY, CDR2 SVGAGI (reference sequence). The TCR comes from a human donor in a cohort sampled during active COVID-19. The rearrangement links TRBV6-6 to TRBJ2-7; 7 bases agree with TRBD1. Sequencing used peripheral blood. The CDR3 is CASSYVWDRTYEQYF. The CDR3 DNA reads as TGTGCCAGCAGTTACGTCTGGGACAGAACCTACGAGCAGTACTTC.